The 30 T cell receptor beta chains listed next were all sequenced from one sample in a study of read filtering for tumor transcriptome and immune sequencing (TCRdb year 2020). This sample was sequenced with an Illumina HiSeq 4000. The Immunoverse kit was used to build TCR libraries from around 420 ng RNA, with molecular barcoded adaptors covering alpha/delta and beta/gamma chains. The public sequencing data were trimmed at Q25 with fastp and processed into clonotypes with MiXCR by TCRdb, which kept only in-frame beta chains. Each entry merges the rows of one CDR3 protein and shows their most common DNA and genes. The sample table contains tens of thousands of distinct CDR3 sequences; only one count was recorded for over 9.5% of them. Approximately 14% of the sample goes to the ten largest clones. The source material was a population of CD138-negative cells sorted from bone marrow. In light of the paper, this sample's cell subset or site label describes: bone marrow mononuclear cells depleted of CD138+ plasma/myeloma cells by negative magnetic selection. The receptors come from a donor aged 40 or older with multiple myeloma.

On this clonotype: The junction departs from germline at one end; a sequencing error may be responsible. V and J are TRBV19 and TRBJ2-7; D assignment may be TRBD1 or TRBD2 (5 bases each). There are 15 residues in the CDR3. Germline V gives CDR1 LNHDA, CDR2 SQIVND (reference sequence). CDR3 nucleotide sequence: TGTGCCAGTACCCCTCCTCTGGGGGTAGTTTACGAGCTGTACTTC. Protein sequence: CASTPPLGVVYELYF.

This clonotype was detected many times. The chain carries TRBV20-1 and TRBJ2-7; possibly TRBD2 for D (6 bases). Germline loops: CDR1 DFQATT, CDR2 SNEGSKA (reference sequence). V gave up 0 bases and J gave up 5 bases, with 23 bases separating them. The CDR3 totals 17 residues. The DNA of the CDR3 is TGCAGTGCTAGAGATCCCCTTGGCGTTAGCGGACCCGACGAGCAGTACTTC. Translated, it gives CSARDPLGVSGPDEQYF.

This clonotype was seen many times. The chain combines TRBV5-5 with TRBJ2-1; possible D gene TRBD2, 5 bases. Per germline, CDR1 SGHKS and CDR2 YYEKEE (reference sequence). Trimming left V 3 bases short and J 0 bases short, with 13 bases between. This CDR3 comprises 16 residues. CDR3 loop: CASSSQSGNSYNEQFF. The CDR3, as DNA: TGTGCCAGCAGCTCCCAATCCGGGAACTCCTACAATGAGCAGTTCTTC.

This clonotype has just a few counts. This rearrangement joins TRBV5-4 to TRBJ2-3; TRBD2 aligns across 9 bases. V dropped 2 bases and J dropped 1; count of bases not matched to a gene: 5. Germline V gene sequence: CDR1 SGHNT, CDR2 YYREEE (reference sequence). This CDR3 is 16 amino acids long. The CDR3 DNA reads as TGTGCCAGCAGCTTTTGGGCGGGAGGGCGCACAGATACGCAGTATTTT. Its translation is CASSFWAGGRTDTQYF.

About this clonotype itself: A clone one base away is much larger, so this may be a read error. The CDR3 DNA is TGCAGTGCCGGAGGGACTAGCGGACCCTACGAGCAGTACTTC. The encoded protein is CSAGGTSGPYEQYF. The V and J genes are TRBV20-1 and TRBJ2-7, with 11 positions matching TRBD2. Germline CDR1 reads DFQATT; CDR2 reads SNEGSKA (reference sequence). This CDR3 region has 14 residues. J was trimmed by 2 bases and V by 6 bases; bases with no gene match: 6.

This clonotype was counted at least ten times. J is TRBJ1-1 and V is TRBV5-1, with D tentatively TRBD1 (5 bases). The CDR3 is 18 amino acids. Deletions cut 0 bases from V and 0 bases from J, with 18 bases between. Germline CDR1 is SGHRS and CDR2 is YFSETQ. CDR3 amino acids: CASSLVAGRGGMNTEAFF. CDR3 coding DNA: TGCGCCAGCAGCTTGGTGGCAGGGCGGGGGGGTATGAACACTGAAGCTTTCTTT.

The table lists this clonotype with many counts. The V call is TRBV7-2, the J call TRBJ2-7, with a weak D call TRBD1 (6 bases). The CDR3 extends over 15 amino acids. V lost 3 bases, J lost 2 bases, and 14 bases lay in between. Germline V gene lookup returns CDR1 SGHTA and CDR2 FQGNSA. CDR3: CASSFRPGQTYEQYF. CDR3 coding DNA: TGTGCCAGCAGCTTTAGACCAGGACAGACCTACGAGCAGTACTTC.

The V and J genes are TRBV21-1 and TRBJ2-6; TRBD1 was called by the table and not checked on the DNA. TRBV21-1 is a pseudogene segment. There are 21 residues in the CDR3. DNA of the CDR3: TGTGCCAGCAGGGTTCTCCGGGACAGAAGATTAAGGAGCTGGGGGGCCAACGTCCTGACTTTC. Translating gives CASRVLRDRRLRSWGANVLTF.

The sample holds many counts of this clonotype. The chain combines TRBV6-1 with TRBJ1-1, with a possible D match to TRBD1 (6 bases). The CDR3 is 13 residues long. V lost 10 bases and J lost 1, with 13 bases in between. Germline CDR1 is MNHNS and CDR2 is SASEGT. Here the CDR3 DNA reads TGTGCCACCGGGACACTCCGGAACACTGAAGCTTTCTTT. This gives the protein CATGTLRNTEAFF.

This clonotype was seen ten or more times. This chain joins TRBV7-9 and TRBJ2-1, with D tentatively TRBD2 (5 bases). V shed 5 bases and J shed 11 bases, with 10 bases lying between them. Germline CDR1 and CDR2: SEHNR and FQNEAQ (reference sequence). The CDR3 runs 11 residues. The CDR3 region is CASSPDYKQFF. CDR3 in DNA: TGTGCCAGCAGCCCTGACTATAAGCAGTTCTTC.

There are many counts of this clonotype. The junction does not match germline at one end; this may be a read error. The chain combines TRBV7-2 with TRBJ1-1; perhaps TRBD1 as D (6 bases). The germline gives CDR1 SGHTA, CDR2 FQGNSA. CDR3 length: 14 amino acids. As DNA, the CDR3 is TGTGCCAGCAGACCACAGGGAGGGAACGCTGAAGCTTTCTTT. It translates to CASRPQGGNAEAFF.

This clonotype was seen ten or more times. The chain employs TRBV27 and TRBJ1-5; D remains unclear. This CDR3 spans 16 amino acids. The germline CDR1 and CDR2 sequences are MNHEY and SMNVEV (reference sequence). V was clipped by 0 bases and J by 3 bases, with 12 bases between them. In DNA form, the CDR3 reads TGTGCCAGCAGTTTATCGTTCCAAGGCCCCAATCAGCCCCAGCATTTT. It encodes CASSLSFQGPNQPQHF.

Points on this clonotype: It may be a read error: a sequence one base away is much more abundant. The chain combines TRBV5-6 with TRBJ2-1; tentatively, D is TRBD2 (6 bases). The germline V gene encodes CDR1 SGHDT and CDR2 YYEEEE. This CDR3 spans 14 amino acids. The CDR3 loop is CASSRLRRAHEHFF. The CDR3 region has the DNA TGTGCCAGCAGCCGTCTACGGAGGGCCCATGAGCACTTCTTC.

This clonotype occurred many times. The rearrangement joins TRBV28 to TRBJ1-5; D is possibly TRBD1 (5 bases). In germline, CDR1 is MDHEN, CDR2 SYDVKM. The CDR3 is 12 amino acids. V was trimmed by 1 base and J by 9 bases, leaving 7 bases between them. The CDR3 DNA reads TGTGCCAGCAGTTTATACCAGGGGCCCCAGCATTTT. Its translation: CASSLYQGPQHF.

This clonotype appeared many times. The J gene is TRBJ1-1, the V gene TRBV10-3, with D possibly being TRBD1 (5 bases). CDR1 ENHRY and CDR2 SYGVKD come from the germline V gene. Trimming took off 1 base at V and 0 bases at J, with 12 bases between the two ends. The CDR3 is 16 amino acids. The CDR3 DNA follows: TGTGCCATCAGTGAGTACGGGGGGGGTATGAACACTGAAGCTTTCTTT. Residues: CAISEYGGGMNTEAFF.

In this sample, this clonotype turned up many times. The J gene is TRBJ2-1, the V gene TRBV7-9, with 15 bases matching TRBD2. The CDR3 runs to 16 residues. With 5 bases clipped from V and 9 bases from J, the junction kept 8 bases outside the gene matches. Per germline, CDR1 SEHNR and CDR2 FQNEAQ (reference sequence). This CDR3 is CASSAPGLAGGVEQFF. The CDR3 DNA sequence: TGTGCCAGCAGCGCCCCGGGACTAGCGGGAGGTGTTGAGCAGTTCTTC.

About this clonotype itself: The missing conserved phenylalanine or tryptophan at the end of this CDR3 makes a read error likely. The rearrangement links TRBV7-9 to TRBJ2-3; D might be TRBD2 (5 bases). This CDR3 has 17 residues. The V and J ends lost 4 bases and 5 bases respectively, with 22 bases between them. Germline loops: CDR1 SEHNR, CDR2 FQNEAQ (reference sequence). CDR3 DNA sequence: TGTGCCAGCAGCTCCCTGCGGGCCGAGCGGATGAAAGATACGCAGTATTCT. Its protein is CASSSLRAERMKDTQYS.

This clonotype was seen repeatedly, ten times or more. This rearrangement joins TRBV10-2 to TRBJ2-6; D may be TRBD1 (5 bases). This CDR3 spans 16 amino acids. V lost 6 bases to trimming and J lost 0 bases, with 12 bases between them. The germline gives CDR1 WSHSY, CDR2 SAAADI. Here the CDR3 reads CASRPQGPSGANVLTF. Written as DNA, the CDR3 is TGCGCCAGCAGACCCCAGGGCCCCTCTGGGGCCAACGTCCTGACTTTC.

This clonotype was recorded many times. This chain joins TRBV7-9 and TRBJ2-3, with D tentatively TRBD2 (6 bases). The CDR3 consists of 16 residues. The V gene lost 5 bases and the J gene lost 0 bases, with 15 bases spanning the gap. Germline CDR1 and CDR2: SEHNR and FQNEAQ (reference sequence). CDR3 bases: TGTGCCAGCAGCGGCCGGGCGGGGACTAGCACAGATACGCAGTATTTT. This translates into CASSGRAGTSTDTQYF.

Ten or more counts support this clonotype. A junction boundary mismatches the germline segment, possibly from a read error. The chain has TRBV5-4 and TRBJ2-3; D might be TRBD2 (6 bases). This CDR3 spans 14 amino acids. The germline V gene has CDR1 SGHNT and CDR2 YYREEE (reference sequence). CDR3 sequence reads: CASSLSGSTDTQYF. CDR3 in DNA: TGTGCCAGCAGTCTTAGCGGAAGCACAGATACCCAGTATTTT. The full variable domain, in which reference TRBV5-4 and TRBJ2-3 provide the parts outside the CDR3, is ETGVTQSPTHLIKTRGQQVTLRCSSQSGHNTVSWYQQALGQGPQFIFQYYREEENGRGNFPPRFSGLQFPNYSSELNVNALELDDSALYLCASSLSGSTDTQYFGPGTRLTVL.

This clonotype was detected only once. This likely came from a read error, as a far larger clone is one base away. The chain uses TRBV4-2 and TRBJ2-3, with a possible D match to TRBD2 (6 bases). Germline V lookup: CDR1 LGHNA, CDR2 YNFKEQ. This CDR3 region has 19 residues. The CDR3 DNA reads TGCGCCAGCAGCCAACGAACCCCAGGAGGGATAGGGGGCACAGATACGCAGTATTTT. Its protein product is CASSQRTPGGIGGTDTQYF.

This clonotype was seen many times. The genes are TRBV27 and TRBJ1-5, with D perhaps TRBD1 (5 bases). Germline values: CDR1 MNHEY, CDR2 SMNVEV (reference sequence). V was shortened by 5 bases and J by 5 bases, with 13 bases between the two germline ends. The CDR3 extends over 14 amino acids. CDR3 region: CASSPMGPHQPQHF. DNA of the CDR3: TGTGCCAGCAGTCCGATGGGACCTCATCAGCCCCAGCATTTT.

Regarding this clonotype: This may arise from a read error, as a much more abundant clone is one base away. In DNA form, the CDR3 reads TGCGGTGCCATTGGGGCAGGGACAATCAGTAACTATGGCTACACCTTC. Encoded protein: CGAIGAGTISNYGYTF. The chain carries TRBV20-1 and TRBJ1-2; possibly TRBD1 for D (6 bases). The CDR3 loop spans 16 amino acids. Germline-derived CDR1 and CDR2 are DFQATT and SNEGSKA (reference sequence).

This clonotype was observed at least ten times. The rearrangement links TRBV9 to TRBJ2-2; 11 bases are shared with TRBD2. Germline V CDR1 and CDR2: SGDLS, YYNGEE. The CDR3 is 17 amino acids. Trimming took 0 bases from V and 4 from J; bases not matched to a gene: 5. The CDR3 here is CASSVGLAGSATGELFF. The CDR3 DNA sequence: TGTGCCAGCAGCGTAGGACTAGCGGGATCCGCCACCGGGGAGCTGTTTTTT.

In this sample, this clonotype turned up many times. The chain links TRBV27 to TRBJ1-1, with no clear D. With 3 bases removed from V and 1 base from J, the gap between germline ends came to 6 bases. Per the germline V gene, CDR1 is MNHEY and CDR2 is SMNVEV (reference sequence). The CDR3 runs 13 residues. The CDR3: CASSLLANTEAFF. Here the CDR3 DNA reads TGTGCCAGCAGTTTGTTGGCGAACACTGAAGCTTTCTTT.

At least ten counts were recorded for this clonotype. The chain employs TRBV3-1 and TRBJ2-7, with 12 bases matching TRBD2. V was pared by 7 bases and J by 3 bases, with 4 bases of the junction left unmatched. From germline, CDR1 is LGHDT and CDR2 YNNKEL (reference sequence). The CDR3 runs to 14 residues. The CDR3: CASTPSGRVYEQYF. CDR3 coding DNA: TGTGCCAGCACCCCTAGCGGGAGGGTCTACGAGCAGTACTTC.

Remarks on this clonotype: A read error may be the cause here, since a much bigger clone is one base away. Because it lacks the conserved phenylalanine or tryptophan at the end, this CDR3 is likely a read error. This sequence joins TRBV20-1 and TRBJ1-1; 7 bases fit TRBD1. The germline gives CDR1 DFQATT, CDR2 SNEGSKA (reference sequence). Trimming took 3 bases from V and 2 from J; bases not matched to a gene: 6. The CDR3 is 14 residues long. For the CDR3, the DNA is TGCAGTGCTAGTGGAGGGACAGCCAACACTGAAGCTTTCCTT. This translates into CSASGGTANTEAFL.

This clonotype was recorded many times. The chain carries TRBV5-6 and TRBJ2-4, with 7 positions matching TRBD1. CDR3 length: 17 amino acids. The ends lost 6 bases at V and 0 bases at J; junction bases unmatched: 12. Germline CDR1 reads SGHDT; CDR2 reads YYEEEE. The CDR3 sequence: CASIRTGAALAKNIQYF. Here the CDR3 DNA reads TGTGCCAGCATCAGGACAGGAGCTGCCCTAGCCAAAAACATTCAGTACTTC.

On this clonotype itself: This probably arose from a read error, given a far larger clone one base away. The chain carries TRBV7-3 and TRBJ2-1; the match to TRBD2 covers 8 bases. The CDR3 has 15 amino acids. Germline CDR1 and CDR2: SGHTA and FQGTGA. CDR3 nucleotides: TGTGCCAGCAGCCCAGCGGGAGCCTCCTACAATGAGCAGTCCTTC. It yields the protein CASSPAGASYNEQSF.

The table lists this clonotype with many counts. This chain links TRBV20-1 with TRBJ2-5; D call uncertain. CDR1 and CDR2 (germline): DFQATT, SNEGSKA (reference sequence). The CDR3 runs 12 residues. Trimming left V 3 bases short and J 2 bases short, with 7 bases between. The CDR3 DNA reads TGCAGTGCTAGGCCCGAGCAAGAGACCCAGTACTTC. It translates to CSARPEQETQYF.